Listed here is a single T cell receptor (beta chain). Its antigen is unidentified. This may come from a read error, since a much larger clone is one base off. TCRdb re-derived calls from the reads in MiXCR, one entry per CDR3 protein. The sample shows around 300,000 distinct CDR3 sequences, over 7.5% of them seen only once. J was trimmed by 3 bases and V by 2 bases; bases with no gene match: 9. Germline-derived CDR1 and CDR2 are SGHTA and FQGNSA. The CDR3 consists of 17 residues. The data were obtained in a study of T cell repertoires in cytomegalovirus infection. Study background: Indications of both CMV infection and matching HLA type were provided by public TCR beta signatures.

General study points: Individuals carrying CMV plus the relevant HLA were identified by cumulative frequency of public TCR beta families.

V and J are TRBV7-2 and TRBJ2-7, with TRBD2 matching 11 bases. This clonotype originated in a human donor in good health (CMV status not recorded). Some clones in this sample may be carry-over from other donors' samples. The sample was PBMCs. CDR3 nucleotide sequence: TGTGCCAGCAGCTTAATGCGACTAGCGGGGAGGGACTACGAGCAGTACTTC. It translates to CASSLMRLAGRDYEQYF.